The T cell receptor beta chain described here comes from a study of T-cell memory formation after mild COVID-19. TCRdb re-derived calls from the 5' RACE reads in MiXCR, one entry per CDR3 protein. The sample shows approximately 290,000 distinct CDR3 sequences, roughly 15% of them seen only once. Whole-study results and caveats: Clones that contracted clustered mainly in CM and EM if CD4+ and in EMRA if CD8+.

This clonotype was seen at least ten times. Its target is unknown. CDR1 is SGHRS, CDR2 YFSETQ, per germline. V trimming: 7 bases; J trimming: 9 bases; junction bases outside the gene matches: 10. The CDR3 sequence is 13 residues long. Sequenced: PBMCs or a T cell subset sorted from them (not recorded which). The chain uses TRBV5-1 and TRBJ2-1; 7 bases line up with TRBD2. The source is a man aged 18 to 29 who had mild COVID-19 (a few samples of this study predate the infection). Cell type and time point are not known. CDR3 coding DNA: TGCGCCAGCTTCCTGACGGGGGGAAGTGAGCAGTTCTTC. Encoded protein: CASFLTGGSEQFF.